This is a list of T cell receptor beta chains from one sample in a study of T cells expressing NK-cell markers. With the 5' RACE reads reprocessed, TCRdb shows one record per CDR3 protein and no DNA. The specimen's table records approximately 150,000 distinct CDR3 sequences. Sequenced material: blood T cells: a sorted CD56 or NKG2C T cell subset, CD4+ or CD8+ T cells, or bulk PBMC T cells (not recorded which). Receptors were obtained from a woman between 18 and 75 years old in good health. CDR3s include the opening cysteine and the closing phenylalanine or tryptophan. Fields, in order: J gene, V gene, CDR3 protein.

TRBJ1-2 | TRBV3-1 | CASSQDSRVNLYGYTF
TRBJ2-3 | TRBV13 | CASSSYSAGDTQYF
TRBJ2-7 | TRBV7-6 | CASSPGGSVHEQYF
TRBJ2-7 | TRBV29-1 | CSVIRPDFEQYF
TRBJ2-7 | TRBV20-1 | CSARPTIGVPTGYEQYF
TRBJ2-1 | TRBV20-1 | CSASDRQGASNEQFF
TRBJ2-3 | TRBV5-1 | CASSLGGSGGAPDTQYF
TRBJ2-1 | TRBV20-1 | CSATLSSAQDEQFF
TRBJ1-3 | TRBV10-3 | CAIGIFSRNTIYF
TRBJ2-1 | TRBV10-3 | CAISEIPGLAGGTSSYNEQFF
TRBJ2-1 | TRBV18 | CASSPPGLAGVTRNEQFF
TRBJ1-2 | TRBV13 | CASSFPEGFAGYTF
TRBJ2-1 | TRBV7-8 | CASSPSGLAGVNEQFF
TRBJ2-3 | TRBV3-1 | CASSQGLAYTQYF
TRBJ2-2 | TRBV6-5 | CASSYDRGWDAGELFF
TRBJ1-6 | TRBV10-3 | CAISESSGEGSPLHF
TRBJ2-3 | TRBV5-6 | CASSAPTSAFTDTQYF
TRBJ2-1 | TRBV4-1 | CASRGGLAGDNEQFF
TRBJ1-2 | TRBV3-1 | CASSHSGTGYGYTF
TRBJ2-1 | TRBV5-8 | CASSLVGGGDEQFF
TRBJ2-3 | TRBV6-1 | CASSKLADTQYF
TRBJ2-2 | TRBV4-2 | CASSQGTSGISEHLGELFF
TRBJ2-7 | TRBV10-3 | CATLLAGGLEQYF
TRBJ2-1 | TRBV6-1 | CASRETIAEQFF